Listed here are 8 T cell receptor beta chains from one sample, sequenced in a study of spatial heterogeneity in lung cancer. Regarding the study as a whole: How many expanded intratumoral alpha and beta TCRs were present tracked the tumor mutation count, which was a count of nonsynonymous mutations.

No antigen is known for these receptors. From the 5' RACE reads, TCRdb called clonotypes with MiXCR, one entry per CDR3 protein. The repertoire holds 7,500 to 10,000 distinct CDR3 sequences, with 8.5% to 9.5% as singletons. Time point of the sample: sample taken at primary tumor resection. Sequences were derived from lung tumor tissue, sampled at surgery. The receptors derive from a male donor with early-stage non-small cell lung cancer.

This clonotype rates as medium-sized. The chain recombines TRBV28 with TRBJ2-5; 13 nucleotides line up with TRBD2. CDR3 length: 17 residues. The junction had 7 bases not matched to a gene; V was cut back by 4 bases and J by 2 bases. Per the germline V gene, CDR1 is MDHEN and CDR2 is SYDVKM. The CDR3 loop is CASSSGLAGARQETQYF. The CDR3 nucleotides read TGTGCCAGCAGTTCCGGACTAGCGGGAGCAAGGCAAGAGACCCAGTACTTC.

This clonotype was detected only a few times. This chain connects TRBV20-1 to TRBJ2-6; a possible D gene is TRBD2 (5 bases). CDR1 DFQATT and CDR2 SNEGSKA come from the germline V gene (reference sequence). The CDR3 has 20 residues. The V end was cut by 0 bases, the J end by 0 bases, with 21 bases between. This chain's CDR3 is CSARDMGRLPTLSGANVLTF. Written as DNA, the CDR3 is TGCAGTGCTAGAGATATGGGAAGACTACCAACCCTCTCTGGGGCCAACGTCCTGACTTTC.

The CDR3 sequence: CASSLGQGANYGYTF. The CDR3 nucleotides are TGCGCCAGCAGCTTGGGACAAGGTGCTAACTATGGCTACACCTTC. V and J are TRBV5-1 and TRBJ1-2; D is undetermined. This CDR3 has 15 amino acids. CDR1 is SGHRS, CDR2 YFSETQ, per germline. Trimming shortened V by 0 bases and J by 0 bases, and 9 bases separated the two germline ends.

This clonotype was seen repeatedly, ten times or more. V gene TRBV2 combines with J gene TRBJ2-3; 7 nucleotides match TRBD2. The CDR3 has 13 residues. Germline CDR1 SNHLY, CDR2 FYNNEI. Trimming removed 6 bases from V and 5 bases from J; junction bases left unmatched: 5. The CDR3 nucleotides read TGTGCCAGCAGAGGCACTAGCGTAGATACGCAGTATTTT. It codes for CASRGTSVDTQYF.

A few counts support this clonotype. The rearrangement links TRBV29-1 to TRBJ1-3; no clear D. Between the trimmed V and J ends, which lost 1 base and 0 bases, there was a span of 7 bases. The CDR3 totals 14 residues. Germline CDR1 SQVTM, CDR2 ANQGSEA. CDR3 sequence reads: CSVEADFSGNTIYF. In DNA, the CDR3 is TGCAGCGTTGAAGCAGATTTCTCTGGAAACACCATATATTTT. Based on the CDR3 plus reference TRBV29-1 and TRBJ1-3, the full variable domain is SAVISQKPSRDICQRGTSLTIQCQVDSQVTMMFWYRQQPGQSLTLIATANQGSEATYESGFVIDKFPISRPNLTFSTLTVSNMSPEDSSIYLCSVEADFSGNTIYFGEGSWLTVV.

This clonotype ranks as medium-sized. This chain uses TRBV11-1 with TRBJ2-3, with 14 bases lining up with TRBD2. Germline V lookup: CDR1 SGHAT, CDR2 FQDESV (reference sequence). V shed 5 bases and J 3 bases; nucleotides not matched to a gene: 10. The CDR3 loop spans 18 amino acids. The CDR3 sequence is CASSPGGTSGSWTDTQYF. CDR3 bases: TGTGCCAGCAGCCCGGGCGGGACTAGCGGGAGTTGGACAGATACGCAGTATTTT.

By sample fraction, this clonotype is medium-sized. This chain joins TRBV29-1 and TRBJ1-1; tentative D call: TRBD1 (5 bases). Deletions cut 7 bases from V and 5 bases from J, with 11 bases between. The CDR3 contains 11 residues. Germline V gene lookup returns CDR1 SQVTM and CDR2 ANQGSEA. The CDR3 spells CSAAQGTEAFF. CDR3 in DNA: TGCAGCGCCGCCCAGGGTACTGAAGCTTTCTTT.

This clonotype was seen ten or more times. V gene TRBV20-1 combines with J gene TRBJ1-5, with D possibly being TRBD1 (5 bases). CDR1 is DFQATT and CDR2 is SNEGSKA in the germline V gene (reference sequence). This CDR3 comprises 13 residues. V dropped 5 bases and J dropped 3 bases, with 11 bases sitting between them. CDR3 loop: CSARRQYNQPQHF. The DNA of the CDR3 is TGCAGTGCTCGTAGACAGTACAATCAGCCCCAGCATTTT.